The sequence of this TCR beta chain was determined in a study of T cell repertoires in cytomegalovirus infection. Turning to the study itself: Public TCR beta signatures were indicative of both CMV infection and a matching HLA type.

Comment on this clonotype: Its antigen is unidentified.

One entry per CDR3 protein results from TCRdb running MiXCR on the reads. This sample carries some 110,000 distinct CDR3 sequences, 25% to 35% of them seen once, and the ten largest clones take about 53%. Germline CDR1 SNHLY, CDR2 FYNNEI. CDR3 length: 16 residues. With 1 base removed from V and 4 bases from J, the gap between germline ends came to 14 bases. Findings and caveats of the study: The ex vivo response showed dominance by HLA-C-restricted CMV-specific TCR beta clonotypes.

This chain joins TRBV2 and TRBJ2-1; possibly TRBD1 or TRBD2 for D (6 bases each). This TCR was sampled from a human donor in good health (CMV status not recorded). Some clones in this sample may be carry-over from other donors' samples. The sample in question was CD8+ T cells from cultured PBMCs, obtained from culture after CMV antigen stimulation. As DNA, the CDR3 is TGTGCCAGCAGTGAAGGGGGGGCTCCCGCGTACAATGAGCAGTTCTTC. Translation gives CASSEGGAPAYNEQFF.